Shown below are 23 T cell receptor beta chains from a single sample sequenced in a study of beta chain features in type 1 diabetes. The authors reverse transcribed all of the isolated RNA, so sequencing captured expressed TCRB transcripts. Clones were read by immunoSEQ multiplex PCR, and TCRdb kept only the in-frame ones, dropping some. Of some 150,000 clones in the sample, about 8.7% are singletons; the top ten hold approximately 0.68%. The sample comprised central memory CD4+ T cells from blood. The receptors stem from a man aged 18 to 29 in good health.

The V gene is TRBV5-6, the J gene TRBJ2-3, with no clear D. V was clipped by 0 bases and J by 0 bases, with 8 bases between them. The CDR3 is 15 amino acids. From germline, CDR1 is SGHDT and CDR2 YYEEEE. The CDR3 region has the DNA TGTGCCAGCAGCTTGGTAGGAGCAAGCACAGATACGCAGTATTTT. Protein sequence: CASSLVGASTDTQYF.

The chain employs TRBV4-2 and TRBJ2-3; the D gene is possibly TRBD2 (7 bases). The CDR3 extends over 14 amino acids. Trimming shortened V by 2 bases and J by 5 bases, and 11 bases separated the two germline ends. Germline V gene sequence: CDR1 LGHNA, CDR2 YNFKEQ. CDR3 protein: CASSQRGAEDTQYF. The CDR3 DNA sequence: TGTGCCAGCAGCCAACGGGGGGCTGAAGATACGCAGTATTTT.

This clone was seen a few times. The chain has TRBV27 and TRBJ1-2, with D tentatively TRBD1 (6 bases). CDR1 is MNHEY, CDR2 SMNVEV, per germline (reference sequence). The CDR3 contains 14 residues. Trimming took off 5 bases at V and 2 bases at J, with 12 bases between the two ends. The CDR3 protein is CASSRGGTNYGYTF. In DNA, the CDR3 is TGTGCCAGCAGTAGAGGGGGTACAAACTATGGCTACACCTTC.

The chain is built from TRBV7-2 and TRBJ2-1; 7 positions agree with TRBD2. V shed 5 bases, J shed 2 bases, and the junction held 9 bases outside the gene matches. The V gene's germline CDR1 is SGHTA and CDR2 FQGNSA. This CDR3 is 16 amino acids long. The CDR3 loop reads CASSPLAGEAYNEQFF. As DNA, the CDR3 is TGTGCCAGCAGCCCGTTGGCGGGGGAAGCCTACAATGAGCAGTTCTTC.

The chain has TRBV4-1 and TRBJ2-5; the match to TRBD2 covers 8 bases. J gave up 2 bases and V 4 bases, and 6 bases lay outside the gene matches. Per the germline V gene, CDR1 is MGHRA and CDR2 is YSYEKL. This CDR3 is built from 15 residues. The chain's CDR3 is CASSPFSGGQETQYF. CDR3 in DNA: TGCGCCAGCAGCCCGTTCAGCGGGGGACAAGAGACCCAGTACTTC.

The V gene is TRBV6-1, the J gene TRBJ1-1; D remains ambiguous. Germline assignment: CDR1 MNHNS and CDR2 SASEGT. The CDR3 spans 15 residues. Trimming removed 4 bases from V and 7 bases from J, with 19 bases in between. CDR3 loop: CASSVPSRGLIEAFF. CDR3 DNA: TGTGCCAGCAGTGTTCCGAGTCGGGGATTGATTGAAGCTTTCTTT.

The CDR3 DNA reads as TGCGCCAGCAGCTTTAGGGGGGGGCAGATTGCAGATACGCAGTATTTT. This encodes CASSFRGGQIADTQYF. The chain joins TRBV5-1 to TRBJ2-3; D perhaps matches TRBD2 (7 bases). Germline lookup yields CDR1 SGHRS and CDR2 YFSETQ. V was clipped by 2 bases and J by 4 bases, with 17 bases between them. The CDR3 length is 16 residues.

This clone was observed a few times. The gene calls are TRBV4-1 and TRBJ1-6; maybe TRBD1 (5 bases). Germline values: CDR1 MGHRA, CDR2 YSYEKL. The CDR3 runs 15 residues. The V end lost 0 bases, the J end lost 8 bases, and 11 bases lay between the germline ends. In DNA form, the CDR3 reads TGCGCCAGCAGCCAAGATCCCAGGGTTGATTCACCCCTCCACTTT. It is translated as CASSQDPRVDSPLHF.

This sequence joins TRBV5-4 and TRBJ2-3; TRBD2 agrees at 14 bases. Germline V gene lookup returns CDR1 SGHNT and CDR2 YYREEE (reference sequence). This CDR3 has 15 amino acids. The V and J ends lost 4 bases and 4 bases, in that order; junction bases with no gene match: 2. The CDR3 reads CASSQGLAGADTQYF. CDR3 sequence (DNA): TGTGCCAGCAGCCAGGGACTAGCGGGGGCAGATACGCAGTATTTT.

The table lists this clone with a few counts. J is TRBJ1-6 and V is TRBV23-1; 8 bases line up with TRBD1. TRBV23-1 is marked as an open reading frame, function uncertain. Unmatched junction bases numbered 17, after V lost 3 bases and J lost 10 bases. This CDR3 spans 18 amino acids. The CDR3 DNA sequence: TGCGCCAGCAGTCACCCGAGGAAGGGAAAACAGGGGGGCTCACCCCTCCACTTT. Its translation: CASSHPRKGKQGGSPLHF.

The chain uses TRBV11-2 and TRBJ2-5, with a weak D call TRBD1 (5 bases). V lost 5 bases and J 2 bases, leaving 12 bases between the germline ends. The CDR3 has 14 residues. In germline, CDR1 is SGHAT, CDR2 FQNNGV. This CDR3 is CASSPRTRQETQYF. In DNA form, the CDR3 reads TGTGCCAGCAGCCCCCGGACACGGCAAGAGACCCAGTACTTC.

V and J are TRBV2 and TRBJ2-7, with D hard to call. This CDR3 is 13 amino acids long. V was shortened by 7 bases and J by 5 bases, with 15 bases between the two germline ends. The V gene's germline CDR1 is SNHLY and CDR2 FYNNEI. DNA for the CDR3: TGTGCCAGCAAGCGTAGCAGTTCTCACGAGCAGTACTTC. Its translation is CASKRSSSHEQYF.

This clone was seen many times. A junction boundary mismatches the germline segment, possibly from a read error. CDR3: CASSLGALEHF. CDR3 in DNA: TGTGCCAGCAGTTTGGGCGCTCTTGAACACTTC. The V and J genes are TRBV28 and TRBJ2-7; D unresolved. Looked up from germline, CDR1 is MDHEN and CDR2 is SYDVKM. The CDR3 contains 11 residues.

Regarding this clone: Other DNA sequences within the sample encode an identical CDR3. This chain joins TRBV5-1 and TRBJ2-3, with 14 bases identical to TRBD2. Trimming removed 5 bases from V and 1 base from J; junction bases left unmatched: 0. CDR1 is SGHRS, CDR2 YFSETQ, per germline. There are 15 residues in the CDR3. The DNA of the CDR3 is TGCGCCAGCAGGGGACTAGCGGGGGGCACAGATACGCAGTATTTT. It translates to CASRGLAGGTDTQYF.

This clone was observed a few times. This chain connects TRBV5-6 to TRBJ1-4; TRBD1 is a possible D gene (5 bases). The CDR3 length is 16 residues. V lost 3 bases and J 0 bases, leaving 12 bases between the germline ends. Germline CDR1 and CDR2: SGHDT and YYEEEE. The CDR3 DNA is TGTGCCAGCAGCTCCGGGACTGGGGCAACTAATGAAAAACTGTTTTTT. It yields the protein CASSSGTGATNEKLFF.

The chain recombines TRBV9 with TRBJ2-2; D ambiguous. This CDR3 has 16 amino acids. The germline V gene has CDR1 SGDLS and CDR2 YYNGEE. Trimming took 4 bases from V and 2 from J, leaving 15 bases between them. Here the CDR3 reads CASSPFERVNTGELFF. The CDR3 DNA is TGTGCCAGCAGCCCCTTTGAGAGAGTAAACACCGGGGAGCTGTTTTTT.

The chain combines TRBV29-1 with TRBJ1-1; possible D gene TRBD1, 6 bases. This CDR3 region has 13 residues. V lost 7 bases and J lost 0, with 12 bases in between. Germline V CDR1 and CDR2: SQVTM, ANQGSEA. CDR3 bases: TGCAGCGGGAGGAGGACAGTGAACACTGAAGCTTTCTTT. Amino acids: CSGRRTVNTEAFF.

The sample holds a few counts of this clone. The chain couples TRBV25-1 to TRBJ2-2, with D tentatively TRBD1 (6 bases). CDR1 and CDR2 from the germline V gene are MGHDK and SYGVNS. The CDR3 is made up of 13 amino acids. V was pared by 7 bases and J by 7 bases, with 13 bases between. In nucleotides, the CDR3 is TGTGCCAGCACCCCGATCAGGGGCGGGGAGCTGTTTTTT. Translated: CASTPIRGGELFF. Based on the CDR3 plus reference TRBV25-1 and TRBJ2-2, the full variable domain is EADIYQTPRYLVIGTGKKITLECSQTMGHDKMYWYQQDPGMELHLIHYSYGVNSTEKGDLSSESTVSRIRTEHFPLTLESARPSHTSQYLCASTPIRGGELFFGEGSRLTVL.

In its sample, this clone was seen a few times. CDR3 coding DNA: TGTGCCAGCAGCTTAGGGAGGCAGCGGGCCTACGAGCAGTACTTC. Amino acids: CASSLGRQRAYEQYF. The chain has TRBV7-8 and TRBJ2-7, with D possibly being TRBD2 (6 bases). The CDR3 consists of 15 residues. Germline V gene data show CDR1 as SGHVS and CDR2 as FQNEAQ. The V end lost 1 base, the J end lost 2 bases, and 12 bases lay between the germline ends.

This clone was seen a few times. The chain joins TRBV19 to TRBJ2-1, with D possibly TRBD1 on 5 matching bases. The germline gives CDR1 LNHDA, CDR2 SQIVND (reference sequence). The ends were cut back, 3 bases at V and 2 bases at J, with 11 bases in the middle. CDR3 size: 15 residues. As DNA, the CDR3 is TGTGCCAGTAGTATGCAGGACAATACCTACAATGAGCAGTTCTTC. Its translation is CASSMQDNTYNEQFF.

This clone has just a few counts. The chain carries TRBV5-1 and TRBJ2-1; the match to TRBD1 covers 10 bases. The CDR3 is 16 residues long. Per germline, CDR1 SGHRS and CDR2 YFSETQ. The V segment lost 7 bases and the J segment 2 bases; nucleotides outside the gene matches: 9. CDR3 nucleotide sequence: TGCGCCAGCCGGCCGGGACAGGGGAATACCTACAATGAGCAGTTCTTC. Translating gives CASRPGQGNTYNEQFF.

This clone was detected only a few times. The chain joins TRBV2 to TRBJ1-5; the D gene is possibly TRBD1 (5 bases). This CDR3 region has 13 residues. CDR1 SNHLY and CDR2 FYNNEI come from the germline V gene. V was cut by 6 bases and J by 6 bases, with 12 bases left in between. The CDR3 loop is CASRTVLGQPQHF. CDR3 bases: TGTGCCAGCAGGACAGTTCTCGGTCAGCCCCAGCATTTT.

The chain recombines TRBV18 with TRBJ1-2; 7 bases line up with TRBD1. V was clipped by 0 bases and J by 2 bases; unmatched bases: 6. The CDR3 totals 16 residues. The germline V gene encodes CDR1 KGHSH and CDR2 LQKENI. The CDR3 region is CASSPPGTARNYGYTF. The CDR3 coding sequence is TGTGCCAGCTCACCACCCGGGACAGCCAGGAACTATGGCTACACCTTC.